This TCR beta chain was retrieved from a study of blood T cell repertoires in COVID-19. Study as a whole: Material from acute and convalescent COVID-19 was sourced from the United States, Italy and Spain.

Trimming pared 5 bases from V and 1 base from J, leaving 9 bases between. The CDR3 sequence is 14 residues long. Per the germline V gene, CDR1 is SGHVS and CDR2 is FQNEAQ. Enrolled through a virtual design, the participants were between roughly 18 and 90 years of age and came from under 30 US areas. Membership in each cohort depended on participant-reported clinical history. Contact with a PCR-confirmed or clinician-diagnosed COVID-19 case occurred within 2 weeks of entry. Profiling relied on immunoSEQ multiplex PCR, and the TCRdb table lists in-frame clones only, not all of them. The sample lists a few hundred thousand clones, about 85% occurring once. This clone was detected only a few times.

The clonotype comes from a woman aged 45-65 years who had been exposed to COVID-19. Sequences were obtained from PBMCs or T cells enriched from blood (not recorded which). This sequence joins TRBV7-8 and TRBJ2-1; D unresolved. CDR3 sequence reads: CASSLGASYNEQFF. CDR3 coding DNA: TGTGCCAGCAGCCTAGGAGCGTCCTACAATGAGCAGTTCTTC.